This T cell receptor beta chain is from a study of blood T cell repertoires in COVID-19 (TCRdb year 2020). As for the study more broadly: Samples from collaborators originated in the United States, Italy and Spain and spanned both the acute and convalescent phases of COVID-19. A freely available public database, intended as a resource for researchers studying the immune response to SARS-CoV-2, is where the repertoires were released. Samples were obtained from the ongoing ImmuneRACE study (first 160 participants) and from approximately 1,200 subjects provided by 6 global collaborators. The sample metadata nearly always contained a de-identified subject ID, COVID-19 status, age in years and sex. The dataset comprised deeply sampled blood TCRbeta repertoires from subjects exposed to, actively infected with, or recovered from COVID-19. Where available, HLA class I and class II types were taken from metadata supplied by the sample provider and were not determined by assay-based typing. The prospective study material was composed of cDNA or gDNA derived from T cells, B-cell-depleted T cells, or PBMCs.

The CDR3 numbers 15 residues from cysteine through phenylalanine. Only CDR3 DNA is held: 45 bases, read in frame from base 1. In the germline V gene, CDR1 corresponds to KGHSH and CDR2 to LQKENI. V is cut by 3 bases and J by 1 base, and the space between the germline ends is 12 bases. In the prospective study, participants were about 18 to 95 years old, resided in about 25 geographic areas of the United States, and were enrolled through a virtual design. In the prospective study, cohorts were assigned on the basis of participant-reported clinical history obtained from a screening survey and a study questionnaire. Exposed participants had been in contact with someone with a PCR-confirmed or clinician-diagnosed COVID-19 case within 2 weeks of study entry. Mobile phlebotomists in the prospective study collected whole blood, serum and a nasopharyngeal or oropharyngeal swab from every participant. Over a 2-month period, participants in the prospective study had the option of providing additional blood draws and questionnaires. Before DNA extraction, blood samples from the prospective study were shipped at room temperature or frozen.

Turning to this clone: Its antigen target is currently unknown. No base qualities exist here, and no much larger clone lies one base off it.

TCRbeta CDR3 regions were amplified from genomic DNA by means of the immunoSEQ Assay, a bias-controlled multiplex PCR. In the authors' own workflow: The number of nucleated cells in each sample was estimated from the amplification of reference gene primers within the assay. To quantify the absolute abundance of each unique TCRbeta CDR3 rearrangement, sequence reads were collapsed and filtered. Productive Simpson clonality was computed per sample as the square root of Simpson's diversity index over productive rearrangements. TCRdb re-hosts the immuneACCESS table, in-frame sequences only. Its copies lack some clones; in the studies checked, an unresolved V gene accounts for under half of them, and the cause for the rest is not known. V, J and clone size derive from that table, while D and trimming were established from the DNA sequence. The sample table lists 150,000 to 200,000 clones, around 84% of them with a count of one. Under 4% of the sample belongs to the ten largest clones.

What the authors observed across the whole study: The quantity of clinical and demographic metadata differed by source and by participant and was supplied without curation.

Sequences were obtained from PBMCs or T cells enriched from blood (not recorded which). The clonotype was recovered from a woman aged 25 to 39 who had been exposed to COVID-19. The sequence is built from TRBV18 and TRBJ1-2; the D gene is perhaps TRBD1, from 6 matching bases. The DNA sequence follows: TGTGCCAGCTCACCGTACAGGGACCTTAACTATGGCTACACCTTC. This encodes CASSPYRDLNYGYTF.